What follows are 21 T cell receptor beta chains derived from one specimen sequenced in a study of T cell changes during pregnancy in multiple sclerosis. The table came from immunoSEQ multiplex PCR; TCRdb's copy has only in-frame clones and leaves some out. The sample lists around 50,000 clones; about 92% were seen once. The sequencing here drew on CD4+ T cells from peripheral blood mononuclear cells, taken after pregnancy. The receptors were sampled from a female donor in good health, enrolled as a control in a pregnancy study.

J is TRBJ1-3 and V is TRBV4-3; D not resolved. Germline V CDR1 and CDR2: LGHNA, YSLEER. Trimming cost V 1 base and J 1 base, with 11 bases left between them. This CDR3 is built from 16 residues. CDR3 sequence (DNA): TGCGCCAGCAGCCAAGGCTCGAGGGAATCTGGAAACACCATATATTTT. Its translation: CASSQGSRESGNTIYF.

The V and J genes are TRBV14 and TRBJ1-3; D is perhaps TRBD1 (5 bases). The germline gives CDR1 SGHDN, CDR2 FVKESK. Trimming left V 3 bases short and J 8 bases short, with 14 bases between. The length of the CDR3 is 14 residues. The CDR3 loop is CASSHTQGTDTIYF. The CDR3 bases are TGTGCCAGCAGCCACACCCAGGGTACGGACACCATATATTTT.

The chain is built from TRBV29-1 and TRBJ1-2, with 9 bases matching TRBD1. The trim removed 6 bases at V and 8 bases at J, leaving 7 bases unmatched. Germline CDR1 SQVTM, CDR2 ANQGSEA. The CDR3 spans 12 residues. The CDR3 DNA is TGCAGCGTCGGACAGGGGTCGGGGGGCTACACCTTC. It translates to CSVGQGSGGYTF. The complete variable domain, with remaining parts taken from reference TRBV29-1 and TRBJ1-2, reads SAVISQKPSRDICQRGTSLTIQCQVDSQVTMMFWYRQQPGQSLTLIATANQGSEATYESGFVIDKFPISRPNLTFSTLTVSNMSPEDSSIYLCSVGQGSGGYTFGSGTRLTVV.

The chain combines TRBV6-5 with TRBJ1-2, with 9 bases identical to TRBD1. The CDR3 consists of 15 residues. From germline, CDR1 is MNHEY and CDR2 SVGAGI. The V gene end was trimmed by 2 bases and the J gene end by 4 bases; junction bases not matched to a gene: 5. This CDR3 reads CASSYTLGQGYGYTF. Here the CDR3 DNA reads TGTGCCAGCAGTTACACCCTGGGACAGGGCTATGGCTACACCTTC.

V is TRBV5-5 and J is TRBJ1-1, with 9 bases lining up with TRBD1. V lost 4 bases, J lost 4 bases, and 11 bases stayed unmatched. There are 16 residues in the CDR3. Looked up from germline, CDR1 is SGHKS and CDR2 is YYEKEE (reference sequence). CDR3 region: CASSLTGGIRVTEAFF. For the CDR3, the DNA is TGTGCCAGCAGCCTAACAGGGGGCATTCGGGTCACTGAAGCTTTCTTT.

The chain carries TRBV4-3 and TRBJ2-6, with TRBD1 matching over 7 bases. V lost 3 bases to trimming and J lost 0 bases; unmatched junction nucleotides: 8. Germline lookup yields CDR1 LGHNA and CDR2 YSLEER. This CDR3 region has 18 residues. The CDR3 is CASSQTGTVPSGANVLTF. The CDR3 nucleotides are TGCGCCAGCAGCCAGACCGGGACAGTTCCCTCTGGGGCCAACGTCCTGACTTTC.

The chain links TRBV7-9 to TRBJ2-7, with D perhaps TRBD2 (5 bases). Trimming took 6 bases from V and 1 from J, leaving 16 bases between them. The CDR3 spans 15 residues. Germline V gene sequence: CDR1 SEHNR, CDR2 FQNEAQ (reference sequence). CDR3 nucleotides: TGTGCCAGCAGTCAAAGCCGGACTGGGTCCTACGAGCAGTACTTC. Amino acid sequence: CASSQSRTGSYEQYF.

As regards this clone: The DNA is left out, because the CDR3 cannot be placed on it with certainty; the CDR3 is given as TCRdb lists it. This sequence joins TRBV7-9 and TRBJ2-3; no DNA check was done on the table's D call, TRBD2. Germline V gene sequence: CDR1 SEHNR, CDR2 FQNEAQ (reference sequence). The CDR3 length is 17 residues, termini included. The CDR3 sequence is CASSLFLSAGGTDTQYF.

The chain uses TRBV13 and TRBJ2-3, with TRBD2 as a possible D gene (6 bases). Germline V gene sequence: CDR1 PRHDT, CDR2 FYEKMQ (reference sequence). The CDR3 is made up of 13 amino acids. Trimming removed 1 base from V and 9 bases from J, with 11 bases in between. The CDR3 bases are TGTGCCAGCAGCTTAGAGACTGGAGGGACGCAGTATTTT. Translating gives CASSLETGGTQYF.

The V and J genes are TRBV5-8 and TRBJ1-1; no definite D call. The V gene lost 7 bases and the J gene lost 4 bases, with 14 bases spanning the gap. CDR1 SGHTS and CDR2 YDEGEE come from the germline V gene. The CDR3 has 13 amino acids. CDR3 in amino acids: CASGLDQPTEAFF. CDR3 nucleotide sequence: TGTGCCAGCGGACTCGATCAGCCCACTGAAGCTTTCTTT.

The rearrangement joins TRBV5-4 to TRBJ2-7; 9 bases map to TRBD1. CDR1 is SGHNT, CDR2 YYREEE, per germline (reference sequence). With V trimmed by 4 bases and J by 6 bases, 11 bases remained unmatched. The CDR3 is made up of 15 amino acids. In DNA, the CDR3 is TGTGCCAGCAGCCGACCCGGGACAGGGAGCGGCGAGCAGTACTTC. Translation gives CASSRPGTGSGEQYF.

This clone occurred once. V and J are TRBV4-3 and TRBJ1-2; 11 bases are shared with TRBD1. The CDR3 runs 13 residues. The V gene's germline CDR1 is LGHNA and CDR2 YSLEER. The J segment lost 9 bases and the V segment lost 4 bases, leaving 4 bases of the junction unmatched. The CDR3 spells CASSPGQGVRYTF. The CDR3 DNA reads TGCGCCAGCAGCCCGGGACAGGGGGTACGCTACACCTTC.

The chain couples TRBV19 to TRBJ1-5; D is ambiguous. Germline loops: CDR1 LNHDA, CDR2 SQIVND (reference sequence). V was pared by 3 bases and J by 2 bases, with 11 bases between. The CDR3 runs to 15 residues. In DNA, the CDR3 is TGTGCCAGTAGTATGAGAGGCACTGGCAATCAGCCCCAGCATTTT. Translation: CASSMRGTGNQPQHF.

This clone is a singleton in its sample. The V and J genes are TRBV5-1 and TRBJ1-2; TRBD1 matches at 9 bases. Germline CDR1 is SGHRS and CDR2 is YFSETQ. V was clipped by 4 bases and J by 2 bases; unmatched bases: 3. The length of the CDR3 is 14 residues. The CDR3 DNA reads as TGCGCCAGCAGCCCGGGGACAGGGAACTATGGCTACACCTTC. Its translation: CASSPGTGNYGYTF.

The chain recombines TRBV5-6 with TRBJ2-5, with TRBD2 as a possible D gene (5 bases). Trimming removed 1 base from V and 11 bases from J, with 15 bases in between. Looked up from germline, CDR1 is SGHDT and CDR2 is YYEEEE. The CDR3 length is 13 residues. CDR3 amino acids: CASSLISGGEQYF. The CDR3 bases are TGTGCCAGCAGCTTGATCTCGGGTGGGGAGCAGTACTTC.

This chain links TRBV19 with TRBJ1-4, with D possibly being TRBD1 (6 bases). This CDR3 contains 15 residues. Germline CDR1 LNHDA, CDR2 SQIVND (reference sequence). The germline V and J ends were trimmed by 5 bases and 5 bases, with 15 bases remaining between them. This chain's CDR3 is CASSGVQGWNEKLFF. DNA of the CDR3: TGTGCCAGTAGTGGGGTGCAGGGGTGGAATGAAAAACTGTTTTTT.

The CDR3 loop reads CASSSPPRGRSTEAFF. The CDR3 DNA follows: TGTGCCAGCAGTTCCCCACCCAGGGGGCGTAGCACTGAAGCTTTCTTT. The V and J genes are TRBV28 and TRBJ1-1; 8 bases line up with TRBD1. Germline values: CDR1 MDHEN, CDR2 SYDVKM. The CDR3 is 16 amino acids. The V and J ends lost 4 bases and 4 bases, in that order; junction bases with no gene match: 11.

The genes are TRBV18 and TRBJ1-3, with a possible D match to TRBD1 (5 bases). The germline V gene has CDR1 KGHSH and CDR2 LQKENI. There are 13 residues in the CDR3. Trimming took off 0 bases at V and 7 bases at J, with 7 bases between the two ends. The CDR3 DNA reads as TGTGCCAGCTCACCACCCGGGGGGAACACCATATATTTT. It encodes CASSPPGGNTIYF. The full variable domain, its missing parts supplied by reference TRBV18 and TRBJ1-3, is NAGVMQNPRHLVRRRGQEARLRCSPMKGHSHVYWYRQLPEEGLKFMVYLQKENIIDESGMPKERFSAEFPKEGPSILRIQQVVRGDSAAYFCASSPPGGNTIYFGEGSWLTVV.

This clone was observed once. This chain connects TRBV6-1 to TRBJ1-1; 7 bases agree with TRBD1. Trimming removed 4 bases from V and 7 bases from J; junction bases left unmatched: 12. Germline values: CDR1 MNHNS, CDR2 SASEGT. The CDR3 spans 15 residues. DNA for the CDR3: TGTGCCAGCAGTGGGGGACAGTCTGGTGGATTTGAAGCTTTCTTT. Its translation is CASSGGQSGGFEAFF.

With respect to this clone: One junction end does not reproduce the germline sequence, and a read error may be involved. DNA of the CDR3: TGTGCCAGCAGCTTAGGCCCGACAGGGGGCGGCTTC. It codes for CASSLGPTGGGF. The genes are TRBV11-2 and TRBJ1-2; 10 bases agree with TRBD1. The CDR3 totals 12 residues. Per germline, CDR1 SGHAT and CDR2 FQNNGV.

The rearrangement links TRBV19 to TRBJ1-1; the D is unclear. This CDR3 spans 14 amino acids. The germline CDR1 and CDR2 sequences are LNHDA and SQIVND (reference sequence). Trimming left V 5 bases short and J 0 bases short, with 10 bases between. CDR3 in amino acids: CASSVQLLNTEAFF. CDR3 sequence (DNA): TGTGCCAGTAGTGTACAGCTCTTGAACACTGAAGCTTTCTTT.